The rows below give T cell receptor beta chains drawn from one sample of a study of cytomegalovirus exposure and HLA in healthy donors. Clones were sequenced by immunoSEQ multiplex PCR, and TCRdb holds only the in-frame ones, with some missing. The data hold 150,000 or so clones, with roughly three quarters observed a single time. What was sequenced was PBMCs. These receptors came from a woman between 35 and 50 years old in good health and CMV-seronegative. CDR3s leave out the opening cysteine and the closing phenylalanine or tryptophan. D genes are given only for firm matches. Size values are once, few and many counts, or a class for expanded clones, and some rows have none.

D gene,clone size,V gene,CDR3 protein
TRBD1,NA,TRBV6-6,ASSYGDRDYEQY
NA,NA,TRBV6-4,AHSVAGAYEQY
TRBD1,NA,TRBV9,ASSVLGTGGYTGELF
TRBD2,NA,TRBV5-1,ASSVSGNYNEQF
TRBD1,NA,TRBV7-2,ASRPDTGVGYT
NA,NA,TRBV7-2,ASSSPIPPGQTSYEQY
TRBD2,NA,TRBV28,ASSLSRTSGGANEQF
NA,NA,TRBV20-1,AAGRLETQY
TRBD2,NA,TRBV5-1,ASALGQRETTDTQY
TRBD1,NA,TRBV18,ASSPVGQGTYEQY
NA,NA,TRBV29-1,SVEVGQGLSYGYT
TRBD2,NA,TRBV28,ASSLAGATGDTQY
NA,NA,TRBV28,ASRDQVLYT
TRBD1,NA,TRBV7-9,ASSLGQGNTGANVLT
TRBD1,NA,TRBV4-1,ASSQEGKGAKNSQY
NA,NA,TRBV6-1,VSVVERGTDTQY
TRBD1,NA,TRBV4-3,ASSSTVRGPTIY
NA,NA,TRBV4-1,ASSHLLTRGSTEAF
NA,NA,TRBV19,ASSIPPTLPGELF
TRBD1,NA,TRBV16,ASSQAGGQPQH
TRBD2,few,TRBV28,ASSPPSFSGRYYEQY
NA,NA,TRBV5-1,ASSAGATNTEAF
NA,NA,TRBV28,ASSPTQGTEAF
NA,once,TRBV5-6,ASSSLGGETQY
TRBD2,NA,TRBV10-2,ASRERGGSKETQY
NA,NA,TRBV28,ASVSGPSYNEQF
NA,few,TRBV30,AWSGTDYTGELF
NA,once,TRBV28,AILTNTEAF
TRBD1,NA,TRBV7-8,ASSNRQGRETQY
NA,NA,TRBV7-9,SSSLGQSSYEQY
NA,once,TRBV10-3,AISPGSGYYEQY
NA,NA,TRBV9,ASSAPSSYEQY
NA,NA,TRBV27,ASSTRGLPLGKLF
TRBD1,NA,TRBV6-1,ASSKGQPDQPQH
TRBD1,NA,TRBV29-1,SVEEGQYFTEAF
TRBD2,NA,TRBV7-9,ASSLGLAGAHEQY
TRBD1,NA,TRBV27,ASSLSGTALESYSNQPQH
NA,NA,TRBV10-2,ASTTEGGDQPQH
NA,NA,TRBV12-2,ASRVYRGREKLF
TRBD1,once,TRBV2,ASSTDRGDQETQY
TRBD2,few,TRBV4-1,ASSQVGGGGPYNEQF
NA,NA,TRBV4-3,ASSGRNSPLH
NA,NA,TRBV6-5,ASRRSGFGGYT
NA,once,TRBV6-5,ASSWGRGTEAF
NA,NA,TRBV15,ATSRGDRTLVGYT
NA,NA,TRBV14,ASSQDRLGGPGYT
NA,NA,TRBV18,ASSREGNYEQY
TRBD1,NA,TRBV5-1,ASSPGQVNTGELF
NA,NA,TRBV4-1,ASSLRAGTQETQY
TRBD1,NA,TRBV9,ASSDRDRGTDTQY
TRBD1,NA,TRBV5-1,ASSSGTDSYT
NA,NA,TRBV6-1,ASSEAGVNQPQH
NA,NA,TRBV18,ASSQSSEEKLL